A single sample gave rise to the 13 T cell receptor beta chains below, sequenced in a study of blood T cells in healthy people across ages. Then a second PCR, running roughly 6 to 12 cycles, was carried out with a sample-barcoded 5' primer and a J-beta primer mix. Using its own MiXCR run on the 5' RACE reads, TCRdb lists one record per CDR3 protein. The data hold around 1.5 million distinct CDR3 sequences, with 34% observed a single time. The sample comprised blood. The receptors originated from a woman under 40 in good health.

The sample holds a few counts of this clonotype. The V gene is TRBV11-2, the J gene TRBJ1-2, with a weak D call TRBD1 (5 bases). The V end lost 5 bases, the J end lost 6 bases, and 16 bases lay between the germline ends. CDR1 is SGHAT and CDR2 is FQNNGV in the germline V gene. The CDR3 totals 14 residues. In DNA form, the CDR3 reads TGTGCCAGCAGCCCCCCCTGGGCAGGGAATGGCTACACCTTC. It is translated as CASSPPWAGNGYTF.

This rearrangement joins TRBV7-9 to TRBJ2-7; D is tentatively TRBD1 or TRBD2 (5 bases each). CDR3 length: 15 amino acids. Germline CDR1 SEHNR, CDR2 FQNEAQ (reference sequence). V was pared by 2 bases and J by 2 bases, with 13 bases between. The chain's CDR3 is CASSLTGAFAYEQYF. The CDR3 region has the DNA TGTGCCAGCAGCTTAACCGGGGCGTTTGCCTACGAGCAGTACTTC.

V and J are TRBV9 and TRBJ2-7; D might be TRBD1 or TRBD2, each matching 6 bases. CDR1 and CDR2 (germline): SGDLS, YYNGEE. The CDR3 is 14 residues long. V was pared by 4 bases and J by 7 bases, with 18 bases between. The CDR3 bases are TGTGCCAGCAGCCCAAATTGGGGGGCCGGGGAGCAGTACTTC. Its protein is CASSPNWGAGEQYF.

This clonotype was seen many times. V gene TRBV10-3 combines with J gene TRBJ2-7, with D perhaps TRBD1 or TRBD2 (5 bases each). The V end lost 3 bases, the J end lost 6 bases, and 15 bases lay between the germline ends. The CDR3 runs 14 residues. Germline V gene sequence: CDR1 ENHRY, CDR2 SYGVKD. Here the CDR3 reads CAISEGAGIGEQYF. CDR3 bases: TGTGCCATCAGTGAAGGGGCCGGGATCGGCGAGCAGTACTTC.

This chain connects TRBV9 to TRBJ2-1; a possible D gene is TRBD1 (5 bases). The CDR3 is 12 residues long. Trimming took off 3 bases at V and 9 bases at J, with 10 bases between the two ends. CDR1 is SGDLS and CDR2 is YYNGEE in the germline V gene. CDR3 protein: CASSGTYGEQFF. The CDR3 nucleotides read TGTGCCAGCAGCGGGACATACGGTGAGCAGTTCTTC.

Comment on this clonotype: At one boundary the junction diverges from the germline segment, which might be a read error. In nucleotides, the CDR3 is TGTGCCGCAAGTTACAGGGCGTACACCGGGGAACTGTTTTTT. This translates into CAASYRAYTGELFF. The chain joins TRBV28 to TRBJ2-2; a weak D match, TRBD1 (6 bases). The CDR3 covers 14 residues. The germline gives CDR1 MDHEN, CDR2 SYDVKM. Based on the CDR3 plus reference TRBV28 and TRBJ2-2, the full variable domain is DVKVTQSSRYLVKRTGEKVFLECVQDMDHENMFWYRQDPGLGLRLIYFSYDVKMKEKGDIPEGYSVSREKKERFSLILESASTNQTSMYLCAASYRAYTGELFFGEGSRLTVL.

The CDR3 region has the DNA TGCGCCAGCAGGCTCCGGGGGGGGGCTATCACTGAAGCTTTCTTT. Translating gives CASRLRGGAITEAFF. The chain combines TRBV5-1 with TRBJ1-1; D is perhaps TRBD1 (6 bases). The germline V gene has CDR1 SGHRS and CDR2 YFSETQ. V lost 5 bases and J lost 4, with 18 bases in between. The CDR3 totals 15 residues. The variable domain in full, completed from reference TRBV5-1 and TRBJ1-1, reads KAGVTQTPRYLIKTRGQQVTLSCSPISGHRSVSWYQQTPGQGLQFLFEYFSETQRNKGNFPGRFSGRQFSNSRSEMNVSTLELGDSALYLCASRLRGGAITEAFFGQGTRLTVV.

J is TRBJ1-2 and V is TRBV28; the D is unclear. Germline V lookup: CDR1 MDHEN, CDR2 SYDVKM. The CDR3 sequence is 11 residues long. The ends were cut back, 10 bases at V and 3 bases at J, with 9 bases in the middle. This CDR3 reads CATGGDYGYTF. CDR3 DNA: TGTGCCACCGGCGGGGACTATGGCTACACCTTC.

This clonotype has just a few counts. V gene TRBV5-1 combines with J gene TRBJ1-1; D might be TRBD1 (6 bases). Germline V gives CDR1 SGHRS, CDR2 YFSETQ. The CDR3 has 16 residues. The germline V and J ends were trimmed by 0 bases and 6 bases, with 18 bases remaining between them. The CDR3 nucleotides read TGCGCCAGCAGCTTGGCCAGGGGAAAAGATGCGCCTGAAGCTTTCTTT. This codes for CASSLARGKDAPEAFF.

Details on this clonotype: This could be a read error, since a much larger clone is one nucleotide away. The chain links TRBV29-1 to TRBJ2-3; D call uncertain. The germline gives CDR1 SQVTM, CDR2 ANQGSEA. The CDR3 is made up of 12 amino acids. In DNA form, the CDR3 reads TGCGGCGTTGAAATCGGCACAGATACGCAGTATTTT. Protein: CGVEIGTDTQYF.

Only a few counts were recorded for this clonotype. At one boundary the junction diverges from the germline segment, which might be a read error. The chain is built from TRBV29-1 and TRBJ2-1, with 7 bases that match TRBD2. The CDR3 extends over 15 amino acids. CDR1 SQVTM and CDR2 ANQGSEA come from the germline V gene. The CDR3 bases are TGCAGCGGGGGCCCTAGCGGCCCTTCCTACATTGAGCAGTTCTTC. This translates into CSGGPSGPSYIEQFF.

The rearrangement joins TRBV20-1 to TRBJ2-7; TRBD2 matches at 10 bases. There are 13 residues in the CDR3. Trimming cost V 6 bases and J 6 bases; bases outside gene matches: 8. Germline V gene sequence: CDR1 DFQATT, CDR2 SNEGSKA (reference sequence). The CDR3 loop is CSARSGREVEQYF. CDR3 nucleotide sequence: TGCAGTGCCAGGAGCGGGAGGGAGGTCGAGCAGTACTTC.

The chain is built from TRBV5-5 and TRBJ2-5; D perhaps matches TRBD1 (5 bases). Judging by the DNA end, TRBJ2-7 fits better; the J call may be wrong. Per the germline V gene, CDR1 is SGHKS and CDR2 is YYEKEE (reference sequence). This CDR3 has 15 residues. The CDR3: CASSLSPGLTLEQYF. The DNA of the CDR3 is TGTGCCAGCAGCTTGTCCCCAGGGTTAACCCTCGAGCAGTACTTC.